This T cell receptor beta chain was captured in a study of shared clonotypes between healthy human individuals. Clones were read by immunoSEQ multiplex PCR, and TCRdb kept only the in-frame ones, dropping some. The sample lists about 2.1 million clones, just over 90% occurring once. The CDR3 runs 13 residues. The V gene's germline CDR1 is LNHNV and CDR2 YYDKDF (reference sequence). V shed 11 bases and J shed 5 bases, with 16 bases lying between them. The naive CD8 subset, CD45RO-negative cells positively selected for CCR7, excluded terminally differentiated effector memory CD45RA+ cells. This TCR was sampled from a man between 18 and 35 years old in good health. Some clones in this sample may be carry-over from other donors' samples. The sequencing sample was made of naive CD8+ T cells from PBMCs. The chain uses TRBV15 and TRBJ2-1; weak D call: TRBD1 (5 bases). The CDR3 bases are TGTGCCGCCCAGGCAGGGTATAACAATGAGCAGTTCTTC. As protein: CAAQAGYNNEQFF.